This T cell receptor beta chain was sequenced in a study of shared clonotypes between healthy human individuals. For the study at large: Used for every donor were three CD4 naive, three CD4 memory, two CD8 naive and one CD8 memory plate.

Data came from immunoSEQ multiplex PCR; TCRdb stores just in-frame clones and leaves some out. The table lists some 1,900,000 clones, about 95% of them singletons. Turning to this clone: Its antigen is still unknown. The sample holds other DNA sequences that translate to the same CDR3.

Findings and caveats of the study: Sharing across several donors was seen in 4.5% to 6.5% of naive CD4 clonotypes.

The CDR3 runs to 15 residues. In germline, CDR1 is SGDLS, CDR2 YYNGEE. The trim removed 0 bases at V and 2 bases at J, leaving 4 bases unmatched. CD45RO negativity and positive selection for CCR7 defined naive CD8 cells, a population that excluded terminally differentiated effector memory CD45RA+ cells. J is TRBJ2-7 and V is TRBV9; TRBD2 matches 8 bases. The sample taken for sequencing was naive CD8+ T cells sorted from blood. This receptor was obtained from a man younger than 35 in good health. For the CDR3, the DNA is TGTGCCAGCAGCGTAGGCGGGGGGAGAGCCTACGAGCAGTACTTC. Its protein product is CASSVGGGRAYEQYF. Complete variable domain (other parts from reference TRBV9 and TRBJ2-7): DSGVTQTPKHLITATGQRVTLRCSPRSGDLSVYWYQQSLDQGLQFLIQYYNGEERAKGNILERFSAQQFPDLHSELNLSSLELGDSALYFCASSVGGGRAYEQYFGPGTRLTVT.